A single sample is the source of the 25 T cell receptor beta chains below, sequenced in a study of blood T cell repertoires in COVID-19. The table came from immunoSEQ multiplex PCR; TCRdb's copy has only in-frame clones and leaves some out. The sample consists of 200,000 to 300,000 clones, 90% of them appearing once. The specimen sequenced was PBMCs or T cells enriched from blood (not recorded which). These receptors came from a man in his fifties who had been exposed to COVID-19.

The V call is TRBV11-3, the J call TRBJ1-1; 9 bases fit TRBD1. The junction had 7 bases not matched to a gene; V was cut back by 4 bases and J by 1 base. This CDR3 comprises 16 residues. Germline CDR1 is SGHNT and CDR2 is YENEEA. The CDR3 bases are TGTGCCAGCAGCTCGGGACAGGGATCGTCGAACACTGAAGCTTTCTTT. Its translation is CASSSGQGSSNTEAFF.

This clone was observed once. The V and J genes are TRBV7-9 and TRBJ2-5, with TRBD1 as a possible D gene (5 bases). CDR1 and CDR2 from the germline V gene are SEHNR and FQNEAQ (reference sequence). V lost 6 bases and J 6 bases, leaving 11 bases between the germline ends. This CDR3 is built from 12 residues. This CDR3 is CASSPGQQTQYF. The CDR3, as DNA: TGTGCCAGCAGTCCAGGACAACAGACCCAGTACTTC.

This clone was detected a few times. The chain has TRBV5-1 and TRBJ1-5; D is undetermined. The CDR3 extends over 15 amino acids. CDR1 is SGHRS and CDR2 is YFSETQ in the germline V gene. V was shortened by 1 base and J by 1 base, with 9 bases between the two germline ends. As DNA, the CDR3 is TGCGCCAGCAGCTTGACACAAATGAGCAATCAGCCCCAGCATTTT. The encoded protein is CASSLTQMSNQPQHF.

The chain recombines TRBV5-1 with TRBJ2-1; 10 positions agree with TRBD2. Germline trimming cut 4 bases from V and 4 bases from J; bases unmatched to any gene: 8. Germline CDR1 is SGHRS and CDR2 is YFSETQ. The CDR3 runs 16 residues. CDR3 sequence: CASSPTLAGAYNEQFF. The CDR3 coding sequence is TGCGCCAGCAGCCCCACCCTAGCGGGGGCTTACAATGAGCAGTTCTTC.

This clone occurred once. The chain employs TRBV29-1 and TRBJ2-2; D gene uncertain. Germline V gene lookup returns CDR1 SQVTM and CDR2 ANQGSEA. V was shortened by 0 bases and J by 1 base, with 6 bases between the two germline ends. CDR3 length: 14 residues. The CDR3 DNA sequence: TGCAGCGTTGAAGATTACGGGAACACCGGGGAGCTGTTTTTT. This sequence encodes CSVEDYGNTGELFF.

The CDR3, as DNA: TGTGCCAGCAGCCAAACTAGCGGGAGTTACGAGCAGTACGTC. Its protein product is CASSQTSGSYEQYV. The chain combines TRBV11-2 with TRBJ2-7; TRBD2 matches 11 bases. Germline CDR1 SGHAT, CDR2 FQNNGV. This CDR3 has 14 amino acids. The V segment lost 5 bases and the J segment 4 bases; nucleotides outside the gene matches: 4.

The gene calls are TRBV3-1 (or the pseudogene TRBV3-2) and TRBJ1-4; D might be TRBD1 (5 bases). Trimming pared 1 base from V and 12 bases from J, leaving 6 bases between. CDR3 size: 11 residues. Germline V gives CDR1 LGHDT, CDR2 YNNKEL (reference sequence). DNA for the CDR3: TGTGCCAGCAGCCAAGGGGGGGAACTGTTTTTT. This codes for CASSQGGELFF.

V usage is TRBV11-3 and J usage is TRBJ2-3, with D possibly matching TRBD2 (6 bases). The CDR3 contains 16 residues. The germline V gene has CDR1 SGHNT and CDR2 YENEEA. Trimming removed 5 bases from V and 0 bases from J, with 15 bases in between. The CDR3 reads CASSRPTGGSTDTQYF. The CDR3, as DNA: TGTGCCAGCAGCCGACCAACCGGAGGGAGCACAGATACGCAGTATTTT.

This rearrangement joins TRBV2 to TRBJ2-1; 7 bases fit TRBD2. CDR3 length equals 15 residues. Germline loops: CDR1 SNHLY, CDR2 FYNNEI. With V trimmed by 7 bases and J by 1 base, 7 bases remained unmatched. Here the CDR3 DNA reads TGTGCCAGCACCCAGGAGCGGGATTCCTACAATGAGCAGTTCTTC. Translated, it gives CASTQERDSYNEQFF.

The chain recombines TRBV2 with TRBJ1-4, with D tentatively TRBD1 (5 bases). CDR1 and CDR2 (germline): SNHLY, FYNNEI. CDR3 length equals 15 residues. Trimming removed 5 bases at V and 1 base at J, with 11 bases between. The CDR3 loop is CASSPQGGTNEKLFF. The CDR3 DNA follows: TGTGCCAGCAGTCCGCAGGGAGGAACTAATGAAAAACTGTTTTTT.

This chain uses TRBV3-1 (or the pseudogene TRBV3-2) with TRBJ1-1; TRBD1 is a possible D gene (5 bases). Looked up from germline, CDR1 is LGHDT and CDR2 is YNNKEL (reference sequence). V gave up 3 bases and J gave up 5 bases, with 7 bases separating them. This CDR3 contains 12 residues. The CDR3 DNA reads as TGTGCCAGCAGCCACCAGGGTACTGAAGCTTTCTTT. Translation: CASSHQGTEAFF.

The chain recombines TRBV12-5 with TRBJ2-7; TRBD1 agrees at 7 bases. The CDR3 has 13 residues. The ends lost 1 base at V and 11 bases at J; junction bases unmatched: 8. Germline loops: CDR1 LGHNT, CDR2 FRNRAP. The CDR3 reads CASGLDETGAEYV. CDR3 in DNA: TGTGCTAGTGGTTTGGACGAAACAGGGGCGGAGTACGTC.

V usage is TRBV9 and J usage is TRBJ1-6, with 8 positions matching TRBD1. The CDR3 has 14 residues. After removal of 7 bases from V and 11 bases from J, the junction contained 11 bases not matched to a gene. Germline values: CDR1 SGDLS, CDR2 YYNGEE. In DNA form, the CDR3 reads TGTGCCAGCCATCCCGGACAGGGTTGGGCACCCCTCCACTTT. Translation gives CASHPGQGWAPLHF. Full variable domain (rest looked up from reference TRBV9 and TRBJ1-6): DSGVTQTPKHLITATGQRVTLRCSPRSGDLSVYWYQQSLDQGLQFLIQYYNGEERAKGNILERFSAQQFPDLHSELNLSSLELGDSALYFCASHPGQGWAPLHFGNGTRLTVT.

The chain uses TRBV28 and TRBJ1-6, with TRBD1 matching 7 bases. The trim removed 3 bases at V and 2 bases at J, leaving 13 bases unmatched. The CDR3 is made up of 19 amino acids. Per the germline V gene, CDR1 is MDHEN and CDR2 is SYDVKM. CDR3 coding DNA: TGTGCCAGCAGTTTCTCCCGACAGGGTTTGTATCCCTATAATTCACCCCTCCACTTT. It is translated as CASSFSRQGLYPYNSPLHF.

The chain uses TRBV5-1 and TRBJ1-6; 8 nucleotides agree with TRBD1. V was clipped by 4 bases and J by 9 bases; unmatched bases: 12. Germline CDR1 SGHRS, CDR2 YFSETQ. The CDR3 is 16 residues long. The CDR3 region has the DNA TGCGCCAGCAGCACTGGGGACAGGTGGGGTACTTCACCCCTCCACTTT. This sequence encodes CASSTGDRWGTSPLHF.

The chain employs TRBV5-1 and TRBJ2-1; no definite D call. CDR1 SGHRS and CDR2 YFSETQ come from the germline V gene. There are 15 residues in the CDR3. V lost 0 bases and J lost 6, with 13 bases in between. CDR3 loop: CASSLAGSVGNEQFF. For the CDR3, the DNA is TGCGCCAGCAGCTTGGCGGGTTCCGTAGGCAATGAGCAGTTCTTC.

The CDR3 protein is CASSSGQGFETQYF. DNA for the CDR3: TGCGCCAGCAGCTCGGGACAGGGGTTTGAGACCCAGTACTTC. The chain carries TRBV5-1 and TRBJ2-5, with 10 positions matching TRBD1. V lost 3 bases and J lost 5; bases outside the gene matches: 4. Germline V lookup: CDR1 SGHRS, CDR2 YFSETQ. CDR3 length: 14 residues.

The gene calls are TRBV2 and TRBJ2-7, with a tentative D call TRBD2 (6 bases). Trimming shortened V by 0 bases and J by 4 bases, and 13 bases separated the two germline ends. The CDR3 runs to 15 residues. Germline V lookup: CDR1 SNHLY, CDR2 FYNNEI. The CDR3 reads CASSEALSGVYEQYV. CDR3 bases: TGTGCCAGCAGTGAAGCGCTTAGCGGAGTGTACGAGCAGTACGTC.

The V call is TRBV30, the J call TRBJ2-3; D gene ambiguous. From germline, CDR1 is GTSNPN and CDR2 SVGIG (reference sequence). This CDR3 has 13 residues. The V end lost 2 bases, the J end lost 2 bases, and 8 bases lay between the germline ends. The DNA of the CDR3 is TGTGCCTGGAGTCAACAAATCACAGATACGCAGTATTTT. Encoded protein: CAWSQQITDTQYF.

The chain couples TRBV28 to TRBJ1-6; a possible D gene is TRBD1 (6 bases). Germline V gives CDR1 MDHEN, CDR2 SYDVKM. The CDR3 is made up of 12 amino acids. Trimming shortened V by 8 bases and J by 7 bases, and 9 bases separated the two germline ends. CDR3 DNA: TGTGCCAGCGACAGGATAAATTCACCCCTCCACTTT. Translating gives CASDRINSPLHF.

The CDR3 loop is CASTRGGGTDTQYF. The CDR3, as DNA: TGTGCCAGCACCAGGGGAGGGGGAACAGATACGCAGTATTTT. This sequence joins TRBV28 and TRBJ2-3; tentatively, D is TRBD2 (7 bases). The V end was cut by 7 bases, the J end by 3 bases, with 14 bases between. Germline assignment: CDR1 MDHEN and CDR2 SYDVKM. CDR3 length equals 14 residues.

The chain links TRBV28 to TRBJ1-6, with D possibly matching TRBD1 (5 bases). CDR3 size: 16 residues. Germline CDR1 reads MDHEN; CDR2 reads SYDVKM. The germline V and J ends were trimmed by 3 bases and 3 bases, with 12 bases remaining between them. CDR3 in DNA: TGTGCCAGCAGTTTGACCTCAGGGATCTATAATTCACCCCTCCACTTT. Amino acids: CASSLTSGIYNSPLHF.

V gene TRBV7-2 combines with J gene TRBJ2-3, with a tentative D call TRBD2 (6 bases). There are 16 residues in the CDR3. With 4 bases removed from V and 4 bases from J, the gap between germline ends came to 18 bases. Germline V gene lookup returns CDR1 SGHTA and CDR2 FQGNSA. The DNA for the CDR3 is TGTGCCAGCAGCTATGCCCCCCCGGGAGCGGCAGATACGCAGTATTTT. Translated: CASSYAPPGAADTQYF.

The gene calls are TRBV2 and TRBJ2-1, with D maybe TRBD2 (5 bases). The ends were cut back, 6 bases at V and 2 bases at J, with 11 bases in the middle. The CDR3 consists of 14 residues. Germline V gene lookup returns CDR1 SNHLY and CDR2 FYNNEI. The CDR3 region is CASRLVEAYNEQFF. In nucleotides, the CDR3 is TGTGCCAGCAGGTTAGTGGAGGCCTACAATGAGCAGTTCTTC.

The chain employs TRBV28 and TRBJ1-4, with unresolved D. With 3 bases removed from V and 6 bases from J, the gap between germline ends came to 11 bases. Germline V CDR1 and CDR2: MDHEN, SYDVKM. The CDR3 totals 14 residues. The CDR3 here is CASSFSAGYEKLFF. For the CDR3, the DNA is TGTGCCAGCAGTTTCTCCGCGGGGTATGAAAAACTGTTTTTT.